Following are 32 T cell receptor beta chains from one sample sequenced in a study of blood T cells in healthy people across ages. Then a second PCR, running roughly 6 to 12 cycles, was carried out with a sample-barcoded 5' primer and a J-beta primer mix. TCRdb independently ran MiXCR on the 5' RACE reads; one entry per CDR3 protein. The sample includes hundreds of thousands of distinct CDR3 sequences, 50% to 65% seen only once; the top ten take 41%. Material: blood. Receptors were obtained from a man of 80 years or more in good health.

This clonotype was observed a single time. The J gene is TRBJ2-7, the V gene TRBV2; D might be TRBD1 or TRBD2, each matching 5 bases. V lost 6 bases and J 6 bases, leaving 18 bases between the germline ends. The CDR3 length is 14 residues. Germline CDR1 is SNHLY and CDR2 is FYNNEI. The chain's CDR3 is CASRVSGTAGEQYF. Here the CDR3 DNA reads TGTGCCAGCAGAGTTAGTGGGACGGCAGGCGAGCAGTACTTC.

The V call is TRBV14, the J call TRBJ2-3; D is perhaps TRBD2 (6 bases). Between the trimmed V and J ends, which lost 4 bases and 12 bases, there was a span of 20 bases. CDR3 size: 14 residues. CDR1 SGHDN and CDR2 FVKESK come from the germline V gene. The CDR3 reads CASSPRLRDSPQYF. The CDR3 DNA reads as TGTGCCAGCAGCCCGCGCCTCCGGGACTCCCCTCAGTATTTT.

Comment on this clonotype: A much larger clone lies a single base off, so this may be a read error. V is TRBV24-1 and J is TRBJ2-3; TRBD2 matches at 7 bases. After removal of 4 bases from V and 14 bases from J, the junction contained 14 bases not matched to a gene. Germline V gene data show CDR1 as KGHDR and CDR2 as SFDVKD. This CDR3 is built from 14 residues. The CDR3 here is CATSDPGDYRCAYF. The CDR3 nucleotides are TGTGCCACCAGTGACCCCGGGGACTACAGATGCGCGTATTTT.

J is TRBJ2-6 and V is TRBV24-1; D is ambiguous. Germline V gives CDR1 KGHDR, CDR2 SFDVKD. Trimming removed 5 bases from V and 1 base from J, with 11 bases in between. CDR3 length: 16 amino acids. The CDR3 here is CATSGKGRSGANVLTF. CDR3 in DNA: TGTGCCACCAGTGGGAAAGGGCGGTCTGGGGCCAACGTCCTGACTTTC.

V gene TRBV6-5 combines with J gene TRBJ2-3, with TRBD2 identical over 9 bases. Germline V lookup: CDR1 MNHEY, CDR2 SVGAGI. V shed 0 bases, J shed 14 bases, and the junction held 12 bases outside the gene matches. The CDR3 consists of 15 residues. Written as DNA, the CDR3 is TGTGCCAGCAGTTACTCGCGGGAGGGTCACAGATACGCGTATTTT. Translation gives CASSYSREGHRYAYF.

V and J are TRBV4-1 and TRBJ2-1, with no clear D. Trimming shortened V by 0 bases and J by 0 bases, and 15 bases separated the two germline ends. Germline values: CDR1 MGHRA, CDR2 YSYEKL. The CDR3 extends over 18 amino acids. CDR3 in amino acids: CASSQDRVGASSYNEQFF. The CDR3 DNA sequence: TGCGCCAGCAGCCAAGATCGAGTAGGAGCGTCCTCCTACAATGAGCAGTTCTTC.

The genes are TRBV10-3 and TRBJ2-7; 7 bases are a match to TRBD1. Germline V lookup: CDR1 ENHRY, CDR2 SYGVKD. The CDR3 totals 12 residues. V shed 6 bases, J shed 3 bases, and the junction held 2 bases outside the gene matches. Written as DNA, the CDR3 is TGTGCCATCAGCCCAGGGGGCTACGAGCAGTACTTC. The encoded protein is CAISPGGYEQYF.

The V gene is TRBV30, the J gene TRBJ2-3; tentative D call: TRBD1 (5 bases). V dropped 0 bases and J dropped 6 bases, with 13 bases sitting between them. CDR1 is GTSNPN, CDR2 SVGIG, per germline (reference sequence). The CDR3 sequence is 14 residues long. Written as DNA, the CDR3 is TGTGCCTGGAGTGTACAACAGACAGCTGATACGCAGTATTTT. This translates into CAWSVQQTADTQYF. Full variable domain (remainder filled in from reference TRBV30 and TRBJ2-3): SQTIHQWPATLVQPVGSPLSLECTVEGTSNPNLYWYRQAAGRGLQLLFYSVGIGQISSEVPQNLSASRPQDRQFILSSKKLLLSDSGFYLCAWSVQQTADTQYFGPGTRLTVL.

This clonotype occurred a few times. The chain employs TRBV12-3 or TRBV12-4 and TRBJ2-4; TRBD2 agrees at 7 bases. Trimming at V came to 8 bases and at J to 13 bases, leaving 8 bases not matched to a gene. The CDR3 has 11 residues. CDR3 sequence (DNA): TGTGCCAGCGGGGGGGGGACGGAGCAGTACTTC. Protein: CASGGGTEQYF.

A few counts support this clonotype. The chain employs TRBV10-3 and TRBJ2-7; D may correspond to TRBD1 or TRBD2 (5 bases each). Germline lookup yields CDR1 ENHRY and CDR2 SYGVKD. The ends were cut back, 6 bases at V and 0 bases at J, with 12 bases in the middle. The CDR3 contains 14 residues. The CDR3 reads CAIRPRGVSYEQYF. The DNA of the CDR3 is TGTGCCATCAGACCCCGGGGCGTCTCCTACGAGCAGTACTTC.

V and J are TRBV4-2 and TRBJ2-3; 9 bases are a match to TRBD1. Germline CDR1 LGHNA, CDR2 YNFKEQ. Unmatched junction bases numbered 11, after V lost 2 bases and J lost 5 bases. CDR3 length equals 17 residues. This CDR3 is CASSQTAGTGKEDTQYF. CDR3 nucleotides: TGTGCCAGCAGCCAAACTGCCGGGACAGGGAAAGAAGATACGCAGTATTTT.

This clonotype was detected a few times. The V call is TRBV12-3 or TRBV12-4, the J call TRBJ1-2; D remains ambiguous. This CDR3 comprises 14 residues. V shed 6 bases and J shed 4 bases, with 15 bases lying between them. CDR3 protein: CASSRTRESYGYTF. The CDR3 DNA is TGTGCCAGCAGCCGCACGAGGGAATCCTATGGCTACACCTTC.

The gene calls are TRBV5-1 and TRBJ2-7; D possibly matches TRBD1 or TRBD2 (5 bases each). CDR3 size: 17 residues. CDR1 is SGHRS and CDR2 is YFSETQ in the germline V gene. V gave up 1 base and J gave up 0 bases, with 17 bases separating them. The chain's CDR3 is CASSLPIGTGSSYEQYF. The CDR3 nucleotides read TGCGCCAGCAGCTTGCCGATAGGGACGGGGAGCTCCTACGAGCAGTACTTC.

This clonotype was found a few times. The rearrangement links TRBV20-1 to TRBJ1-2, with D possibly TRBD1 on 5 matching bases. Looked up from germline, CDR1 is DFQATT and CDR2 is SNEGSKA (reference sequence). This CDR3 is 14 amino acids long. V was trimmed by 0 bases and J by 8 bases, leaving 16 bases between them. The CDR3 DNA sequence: TGCAGTGCTAGAGATCTCAAGGGGCAGGGCGGCTACACCTTC. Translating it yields CSARDLKGQGGYTF.

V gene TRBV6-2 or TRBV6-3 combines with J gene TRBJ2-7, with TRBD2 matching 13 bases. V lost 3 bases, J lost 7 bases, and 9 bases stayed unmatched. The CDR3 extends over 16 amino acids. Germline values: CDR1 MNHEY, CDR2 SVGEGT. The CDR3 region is CASSYGGLAGHNEQYF. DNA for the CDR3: TGTGCCAGCAGTTATGGGGGACTAGCGGGGCACAATGAGCAGTACTTC.

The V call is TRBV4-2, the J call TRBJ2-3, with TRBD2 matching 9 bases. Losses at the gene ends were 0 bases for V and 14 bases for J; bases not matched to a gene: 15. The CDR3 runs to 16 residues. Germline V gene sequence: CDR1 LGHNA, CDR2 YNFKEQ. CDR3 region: CASSQEPAGGVRYAYF. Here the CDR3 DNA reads TGTGCCAGCAGCCAAGAACCAGCGGGAGGTGTTAGATACGCGTATTTT.

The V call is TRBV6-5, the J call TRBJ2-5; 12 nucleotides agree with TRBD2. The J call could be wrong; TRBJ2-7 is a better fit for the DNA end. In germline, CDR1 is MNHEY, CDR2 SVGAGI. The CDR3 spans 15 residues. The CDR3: CASRPRLAGVGEQYF. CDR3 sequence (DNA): TGTGCCAGCAGGCCCCGACTAGCGGGAGTGGGCGAGCAGTACTTC.

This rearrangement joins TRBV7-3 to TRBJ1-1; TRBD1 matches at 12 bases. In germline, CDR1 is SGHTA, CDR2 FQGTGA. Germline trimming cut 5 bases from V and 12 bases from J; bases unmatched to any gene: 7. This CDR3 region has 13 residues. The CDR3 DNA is TGTGCCAGCAGCCCTGGGACAGGGGGCGAGACTTTCTTT. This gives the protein CASSPGTGGETFF.

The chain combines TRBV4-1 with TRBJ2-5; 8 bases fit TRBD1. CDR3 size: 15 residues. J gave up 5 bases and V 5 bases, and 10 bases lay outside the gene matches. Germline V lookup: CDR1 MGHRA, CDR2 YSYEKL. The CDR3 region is CASSGQGSFRETQYF. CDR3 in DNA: TGCGCCAGCAGCGGACAGGGTTCTTTTCGGGAGACCCAGTACTTC.

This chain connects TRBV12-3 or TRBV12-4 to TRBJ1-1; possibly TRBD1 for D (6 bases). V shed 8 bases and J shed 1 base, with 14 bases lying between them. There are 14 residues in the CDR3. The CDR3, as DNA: TGTGCCAGCGGGCCAGACAGGAAGAACACTGAAGCTTTCTTT. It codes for CASGPDRKNTEAFF.

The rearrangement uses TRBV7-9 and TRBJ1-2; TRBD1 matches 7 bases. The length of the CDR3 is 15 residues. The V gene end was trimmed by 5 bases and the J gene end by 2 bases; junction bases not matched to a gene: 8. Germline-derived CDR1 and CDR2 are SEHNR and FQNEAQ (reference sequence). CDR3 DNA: TGTGCCAGCAGCCCTATCCCGGGACAGAACTATGGCTACACCTTC. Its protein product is CASSPIPGQNYGYTF.

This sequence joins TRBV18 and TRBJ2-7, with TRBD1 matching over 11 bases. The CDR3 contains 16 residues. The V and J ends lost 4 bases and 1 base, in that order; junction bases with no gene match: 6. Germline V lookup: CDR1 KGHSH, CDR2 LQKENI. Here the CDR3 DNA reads TGTGCCAGCTCACACCTGGACAGGGGGCTTTCCTACGAGCAGTACTTC. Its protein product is CASSHLDRGLSYEQYF.

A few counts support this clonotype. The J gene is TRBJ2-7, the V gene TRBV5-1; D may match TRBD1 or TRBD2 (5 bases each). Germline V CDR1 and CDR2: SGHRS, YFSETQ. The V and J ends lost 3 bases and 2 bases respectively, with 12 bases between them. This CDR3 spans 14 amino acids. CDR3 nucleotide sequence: TGCGCCAGCAGCTGGAGGCAGGGTCCCTACGAGCAGTACTTC. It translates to CASSWRQGPYEQYF.

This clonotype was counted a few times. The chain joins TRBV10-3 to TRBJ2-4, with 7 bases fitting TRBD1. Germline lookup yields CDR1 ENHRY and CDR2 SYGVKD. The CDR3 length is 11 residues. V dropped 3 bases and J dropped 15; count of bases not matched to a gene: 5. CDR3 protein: CAISDGTVVYF. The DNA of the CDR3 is TGTGCCATCAGTGACGGGACAGTAGTGTACTTC.

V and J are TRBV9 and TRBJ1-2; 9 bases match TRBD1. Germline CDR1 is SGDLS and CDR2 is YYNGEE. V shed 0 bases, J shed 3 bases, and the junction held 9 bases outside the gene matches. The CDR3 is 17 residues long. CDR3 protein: CASSVVDRGPPYYGYTF. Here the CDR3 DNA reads TGTGCCAGCAGCGTAGTGGACAGGGGCCCCCCCTACTATGGCTACACCTTC.

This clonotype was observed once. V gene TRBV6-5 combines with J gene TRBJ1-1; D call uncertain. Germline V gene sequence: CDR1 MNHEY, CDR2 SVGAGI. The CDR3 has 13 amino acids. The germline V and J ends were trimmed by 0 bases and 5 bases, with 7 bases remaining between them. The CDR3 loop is CASSYSEETEAFF. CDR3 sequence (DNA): TGTGCCAGCAGTTACTCAGAGGAAACTGAAGCTTTCTTT.

The CDR3 is CATSDTGTGVEKLFF. DNA for the CDR3: TGTGCCACCAGTGACACCGGGACAGGGGTCGAAAAACTGTTTTTT. The chain joins TRBV24-1 to TRBJ1-4; 10 bases fit TRBD1. After removal of 4 bases from V and 8 bases from J, the junction contained 6 bases not matched to a gene. Germline V CDR1 and CDR2: KGHDR, SFDVKD. The length of the CDR3 is 15 residues.

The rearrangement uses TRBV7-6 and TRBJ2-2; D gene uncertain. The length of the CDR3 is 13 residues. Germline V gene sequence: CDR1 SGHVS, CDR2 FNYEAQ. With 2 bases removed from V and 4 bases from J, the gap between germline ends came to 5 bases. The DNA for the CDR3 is TGTGCCAGCAGCTTACCCGCCACCGGGGAGCTGTTTTTT. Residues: CASSLPATGELFF.

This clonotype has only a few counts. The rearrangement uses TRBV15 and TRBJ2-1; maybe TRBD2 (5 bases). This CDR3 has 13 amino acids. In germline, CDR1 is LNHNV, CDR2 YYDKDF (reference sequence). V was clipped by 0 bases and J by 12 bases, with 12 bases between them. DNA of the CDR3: TGTGCCACCAGCAGAGATAGGTGGGAGTGGCAGTTCTTC. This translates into CATSRDRWEWQFF. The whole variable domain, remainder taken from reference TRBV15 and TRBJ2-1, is DAMVIQNPRYQVTQFGKPVTLSCSQTLNHNVMYWYQQKSSQAPKLLFHYYDKDFNNEADTPDNFQSRRPNTSFCFLDIRSPGLGDTAMYLCATSRDRWEWQFFGPGTRLTVL.

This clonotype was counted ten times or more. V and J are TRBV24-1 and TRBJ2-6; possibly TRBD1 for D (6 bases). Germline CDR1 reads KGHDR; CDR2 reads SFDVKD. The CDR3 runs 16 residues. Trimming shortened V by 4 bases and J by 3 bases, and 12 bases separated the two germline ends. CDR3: CATSDSTGYGANVLTF. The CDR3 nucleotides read TGTGCCACCAGTGACTCGACAGGTTATGGGGCCAACGTCCTGACTTTC.

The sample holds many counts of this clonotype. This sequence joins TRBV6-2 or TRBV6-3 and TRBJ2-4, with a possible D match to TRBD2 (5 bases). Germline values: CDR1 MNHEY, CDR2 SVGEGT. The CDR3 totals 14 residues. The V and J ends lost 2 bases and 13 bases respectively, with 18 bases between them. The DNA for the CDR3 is TGTGCCAGCAGTTACCGGGATAAACCTGGGGAGCAGTACTTC. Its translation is CASSYRDKPGEQYF.

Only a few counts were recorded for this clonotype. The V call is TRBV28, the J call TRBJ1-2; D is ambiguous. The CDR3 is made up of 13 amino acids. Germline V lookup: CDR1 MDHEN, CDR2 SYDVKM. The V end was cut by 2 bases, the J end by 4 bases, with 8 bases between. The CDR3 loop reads CASSLNAGYGYTF. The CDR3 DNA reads TGTGCCAGCAGTTTAAATGCGGGCTATGGCTACACCTTC.